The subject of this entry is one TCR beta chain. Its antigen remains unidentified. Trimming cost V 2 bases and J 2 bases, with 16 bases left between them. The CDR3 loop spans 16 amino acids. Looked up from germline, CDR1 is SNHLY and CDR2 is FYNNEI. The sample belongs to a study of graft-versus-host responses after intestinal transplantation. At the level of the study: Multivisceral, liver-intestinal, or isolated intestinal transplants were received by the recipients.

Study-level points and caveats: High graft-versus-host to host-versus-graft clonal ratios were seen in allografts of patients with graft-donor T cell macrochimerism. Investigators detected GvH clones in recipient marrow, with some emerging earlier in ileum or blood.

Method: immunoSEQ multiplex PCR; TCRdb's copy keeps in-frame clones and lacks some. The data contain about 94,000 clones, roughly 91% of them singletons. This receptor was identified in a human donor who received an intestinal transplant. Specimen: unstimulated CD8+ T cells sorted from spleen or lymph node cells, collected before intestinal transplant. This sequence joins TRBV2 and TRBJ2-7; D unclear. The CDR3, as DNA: TGTGCCAGCAGTGAATCGCGGATACCAACGACCTACGAGCAGTACTTC. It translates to CASSESRIPTTYEQYF.